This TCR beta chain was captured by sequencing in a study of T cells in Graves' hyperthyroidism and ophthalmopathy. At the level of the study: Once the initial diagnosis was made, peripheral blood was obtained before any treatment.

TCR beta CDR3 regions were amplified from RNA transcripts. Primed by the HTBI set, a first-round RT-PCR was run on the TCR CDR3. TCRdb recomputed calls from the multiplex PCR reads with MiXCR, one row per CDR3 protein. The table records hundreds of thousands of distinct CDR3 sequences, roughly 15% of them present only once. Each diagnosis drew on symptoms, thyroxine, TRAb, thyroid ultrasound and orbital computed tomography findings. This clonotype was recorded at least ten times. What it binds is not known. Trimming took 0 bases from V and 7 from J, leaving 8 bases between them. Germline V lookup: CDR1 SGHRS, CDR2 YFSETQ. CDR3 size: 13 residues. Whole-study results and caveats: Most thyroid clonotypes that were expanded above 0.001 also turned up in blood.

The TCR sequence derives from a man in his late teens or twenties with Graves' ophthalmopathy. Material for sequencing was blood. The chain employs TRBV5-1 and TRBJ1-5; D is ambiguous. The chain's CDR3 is CASSLAPLQPQHF. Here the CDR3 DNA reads TGCGCCAGCAGCTTGGCCCCTCTCCAGCCCCAGCATTTT. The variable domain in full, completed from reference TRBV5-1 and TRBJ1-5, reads KAGVTQTPRYLIKTRGQQVTLSCSPISGHRSVSWYQQTPGQGLQFLFEYFSETQRNKGNFPGRFSGRQFSNSRSEMNVSTLELGDSALYLCASSLAPLQPQHFGDGTRLSIL.